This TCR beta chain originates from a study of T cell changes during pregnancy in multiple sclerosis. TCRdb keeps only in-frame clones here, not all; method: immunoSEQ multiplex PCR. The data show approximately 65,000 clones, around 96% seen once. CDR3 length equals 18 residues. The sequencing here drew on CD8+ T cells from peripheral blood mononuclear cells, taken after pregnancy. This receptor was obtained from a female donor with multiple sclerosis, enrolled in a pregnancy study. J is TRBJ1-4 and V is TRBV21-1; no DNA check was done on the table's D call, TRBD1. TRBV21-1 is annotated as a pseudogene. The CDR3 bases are TGTGCCAGCAGCCAAAACTATGCCCCGGGACAGGGGAATGAAAAACTGTTTTTT. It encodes CASSQNYAPGQGNEKLFF.